This record covers a single T cell receptor (beta chain). The antigen remains unidentified. Time point meaning: week 11, during vaccination. Doses consisted of 300 ug of mutant IDH1 20-mer peptide each, paired with topical imiquimod. The data derive from a study of a mutant IDH1 vaccine in newly diagnosed glioma. Only in-frame clones appear in the TCRdb table, and some are missing; sequencing was by immunoSEQ multiplex PCR. The table records roughly 130,000 clones, 80% of them present only once. CDR1 is LGHNA, CDR2 YNFKEQ, per germline. V lost 5 bases, J lost 7 bases, and 14 bases lay in between. The CDR3 sequence is 13 residues long.

The sequenced sample was PBMCs, obtained from a glioma patient whose treatment included an IDH1 peptide vaccine. This sequence joins TRBV4-2 and TRBJ1-1; no definite D call. This receptor was obtained from a man between 35 and 55 years old with glioma. The CDR3 bases are TGTGCCAGCAGCTTGGGAGGGTCGGGTGAAGCTTTCTTT. This sequence encodes CASSLGGSGEAFF.